A selection of T cell receptor beta chains follows, all from one sample in a study of blood T cell repertoires in COVID-19. Method: immunoSEQ multiplex PCR; TCRdb's copy keeps in-frame clones and lacks some. This table has about 300,000 clones, nearly 90% appearing once. Sequenced input: peripheral blood. These TCRs come from a man younger than 35 with active or convalescent COVID-19. CDR3s include the opening cysteine and the closing phenylalanine or tryptophan. The D gene is left open where the match is weak. A row's size may be missing; if present it is once, few, many or a size class.

TRBV5-1,14,once,TRBJ2-5,TRBD1,TGCGCCAGCAGCTTGGATCCAGGGGGAGAGACCCAGTACTTC,CASSLDPGGETQYF
TRBV4-3,15,-,TRBJ2-7,-,TGCGCCAGCAGCCAAGACCTTACAGGGAAAAACGAGCAGTACTTC,CASSQDLTGKNEQYF
TRBV7-2,14,-,TRBJ2-7,TRBD1,TGTGCCAGCAAACCCCGGGACAGTACCTACGAGCAGTACTTC,CASKPRDSTYEQYF
TRBV24-1,18,-,TRBJ2-1,TRBD2,TGTGCCACCAGTGATTCCCGACTAGCGGGGGACTCCTACAATGAGCAGTTCTTC,CATSDSRLAGDSYNEQFF
TRBV2,14,-,TRBJ1-6,TRBD1,TGTGCCAGCCGGACAGGGCGGAATAATTCACCCCTCCACTTT,CASRTGRNNSPLHF
TRBV18,17,-,TRBJ2-7,TRBD1,TGTGCCAGCTCACCACCTTCAGTAAACAGGGGTACCTACGAGCAGTACTTC,CASSPPSVNRGTYEQYF
TRBV16,16,-,TRBJ1-5,-,TGTGCCAGCAGCCAATTCTGGGGGGATAGCAATCAGCCCCAGCATTTT,CASSQFWGDSNQPQHF
TRBV18,13,-,TRBJ2-3,-,TGTGCCAGCTCACCCCGGGACACAGATACGCAGTATTTT,CASSPRDTDTQYF
TRBV27,13,-,TRBJ1-2,TRBD1,TGTGCCAGCAGTTTTGGGACAGGGGGAGGCTACACCTTC,CASSFGTGGGYTF
TRBV6-5,15,-,TRBJ2-7,TRBD2,TGTGCCAGCAGTTACCTCGGGGGGGGGCACTACGAGCAGTACTTC,CASSYLGGGHYEQYF
TRBV29-1,14,-,TRBJ1-5,TRBD1,TGCAGCGTTCAAACAGGGGGCGCAAATCAGCCCCAGCATTTT,CSVQTGGANQPQHF
TRBV6-5,15,-,TRBJ2-5,TRBD2,TGTGCCAGCAGTTATTTGCGGGGGGGGAGAGAGACCCAGTACTTC,CASSYLRGGRETQYF
TRBV5-8,16,-,TRBJ1-1,TRBD1,TGTGCCAGCAGCTGTGTGGACAGGGATTGCGGCACTGAAGCTTTCTTT,CASSCVDRDCGTEAFF
TRBV14,16,-,TRBJ2-3,-,TGTGCCAGCAGCGAACGATTCACGAGAAACACAGATACGCAGTATTTT,CASSERFTRNTDTQYF
TRBV7-2,13,-,TRBJ2-7,-,TGTGCCAGCAGCTTAAGGGGGACCTACGAGCAGTACTTC,CASSLRGTYEQYF
TRBV10-3,16,-,TRBJ1-3,-,TGTGCCATCAGTGATCAGGCAGCTCCATCTGGAAACACCATATATTTT,CAISDQAAPSGNTIYF
TRBV24-1,15,-,TRBJ2-3,-,TGTGCCACCAGCCCTAGAGGGCCCGGCACAGATACGCAGTATTTT,CATSPRGPGTDTQYF
TRBV4-1,16,-,TRBJ1-4,TRBD1,TGCGCCAGCAGCCCCAATCTAGGGACAGGGAGTGAAAAACTGTTTTTT,CASSPNLGTGSEKLFF
TRBV19,15,-,TRBJ2-1,TRBD2,TGTGCCAGTAGTGAGACTAGCGGGGGGGCCGGTGAGCAGTTCTTC,CASSETSGGAGEQFF
TRBV6-5,15,-,TRBJ2-7,-,TGTGCCAGCAGTTACAGTCAGGGTAACACCTACGAGCAGTACTTC,CASSYSQGNTYEQYF
TRBV19,17,-,TRBJ2-5,-,TGTGCCAGTAGTATAGATCGGGGGACCGGGGGTTCAGAGACCCAGTACTTC,CASSIDRGTGGSETQYF
TRBV4-3,15,once,TRBJ2-2,-,TGCGCCAGCAGCCACAAGACTAGGAACGGTGGGGAGCTGTTTTTT,CASSHKTRNGGELFF
TRBV11-3,13,-,TRBJ2-2,-,TGTGCCAGCAGCCCCCGTTACACCGGGGAGCTGTTTTTT,CASSPRYTGELFF
TRBV15,16,once,TRBJ1-4,-,TGTGCCACCAGCAGAGGACAGTTCGCAACTAATGAAAAACTGTTTTTT,CATSRGQFATNEKLFF
TRBV19,14,once,TRBJ1-5,TRBD1,TGTGCCAGTAGTATAGTACAGGGGAATCAGCCCCAGCATTTT,CASSIVQGNQPQHF
TRBV23-1,16,-,TRBJ2-7,-,TGCGCCAGCACCTCCGGGACAAATCCCCCAACCTACGAGCAGTACTTC,CASTSGTNPPTYEQYF
TRBV7-9,11,-,TRBJ2-7,-,TGTGCCAGCAGCTTAGGGGCAGGGCTGTACTTC,CASSLGAGLYF
TRBV10-3,15,-,TRBJ1-1,TRBD1,TGTGCCATCAGTGACCAGGACAGGGGCCAGAATGAAGCTTTCTTT,CAISDQDRGQNEAFF
TRBV3-1/TRBV3-2,17,-,TRBJ1-1,-,TGTGCCAGCAGCCAAGATCGGGGGGGGGAGTCGAACACTGAAGCTTTCTTT,CASSQDRGGESNTEAFF
TRBV14,15,-,TRBJ2-3,TRBD1,TGTGCCAGCAGCCAGACAGGGGGTAGCACAGATACGCAGTATTTT,CASSQTGGSTDTQYF
TRBV5-6,15,-,TRBJ2-7,-,TGTGCCAGCAGCCGTCCCGGGACTGATTCCTACGAGCAGTACTTC,CASSRPGTDSYEQYF
TRBV7-6,16,-,TRBJ2-6,-,TGTGCCAGCAGCTTAGGCAGTTTCTCTGGGGCCAACGTCCTGACTTTC,CASSLGSFSGANVLTF
TRBV6-6,14,-,TRBJ1-2,-,TGTGCCACCTTTAACAGGGAACCCTACTATGGCTACACCTTC,CATFNREPYYGYTF
TRBV12-3/TRBV12-4,12,-,TRBJ2-5,-,TGTGCCAGCAGTCTTCCGGGTGGGACCCAGTACTTC,CASSLPGGTQYF
TRBV6-5,14,-,TRBJ1-5,-,TGTGCCAGCAGGACCCGGGGGAGCAATCAGCCCCAGCATTTT,CASRTRGSNQPQHF
TRBV6-4,15,-,TRBJ1-5,-,TGTGCCAGCAGTGAAGATGGGGCTAGCAATCAGCCCCAGCATTTT,CASSEDGASNQPQHF
TRBV11-3,14,-,TRBJ2-7,TRBD2,TGTGCCAGCAGCGAAGCGGGGGACCCCTACGAGCAGTACTTC,CASSEAGDPYEQYF
TRBV5-6,11,-,TRBJ1-2,-,TGTGCCAGCAGCTCGGGGGGTGGCTACACCTTC,CASSSGGGYTF
TRBV7-9,14,-,TRBJ1-2,-,TGTGCCAGCAGCTCCCGCCCGGACATCTATGGCTACACCTTC,CASSSRPDIYGYTF
TRBV2,14,once,TRBJ2-5,-,TGTGCCAGCAGTGAACAGGTTCTGAGAGAGACCCAGTACTTC,CASSEQVLRETQYF
TRBV5-1,13,-,TRBJ1-1,-,TGCGCCAGCAGCTTGGTGGCGGGGGCTGAAGCTTTCTTT,CASSLVAGAEAFF
TRBV7-3,15,-,TRBJ2-1,-,TGTGCCAGCAGTTACGCGACGGGATCCTACAATGAGCAGTTCTTC,CASSYATGSYNEQFF
TRBV3-1/TRBV3-2,14,-,TRBJ1-2,TRBD1,TGTGCCAGCAGCTCCGGGACAGGGCCCTATGGCTACACCTTC,CASSSGTGPYGYTF